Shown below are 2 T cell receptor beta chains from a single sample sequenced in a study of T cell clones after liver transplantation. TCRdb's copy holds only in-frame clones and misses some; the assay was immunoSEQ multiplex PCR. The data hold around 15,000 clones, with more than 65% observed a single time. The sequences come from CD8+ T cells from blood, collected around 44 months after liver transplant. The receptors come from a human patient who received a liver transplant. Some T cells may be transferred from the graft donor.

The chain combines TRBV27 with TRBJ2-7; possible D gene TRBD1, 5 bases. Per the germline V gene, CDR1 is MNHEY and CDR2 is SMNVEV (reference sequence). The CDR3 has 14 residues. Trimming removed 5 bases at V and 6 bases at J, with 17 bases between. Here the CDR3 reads CASSLQRWGSEQYF. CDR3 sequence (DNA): TGTGCCAGCAGTCTCCAAAGATGGGGCTCCGAGCAGTACTTC.

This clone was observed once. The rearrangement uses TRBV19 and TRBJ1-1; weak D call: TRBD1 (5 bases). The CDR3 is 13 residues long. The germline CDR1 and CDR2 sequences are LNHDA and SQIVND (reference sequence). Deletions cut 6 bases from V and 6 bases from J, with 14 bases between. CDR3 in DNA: TGTGCCAGTAGGCAGGGAATGATCTCTGAAGCTTTCTTT. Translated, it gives CASRQGMISEAFF.